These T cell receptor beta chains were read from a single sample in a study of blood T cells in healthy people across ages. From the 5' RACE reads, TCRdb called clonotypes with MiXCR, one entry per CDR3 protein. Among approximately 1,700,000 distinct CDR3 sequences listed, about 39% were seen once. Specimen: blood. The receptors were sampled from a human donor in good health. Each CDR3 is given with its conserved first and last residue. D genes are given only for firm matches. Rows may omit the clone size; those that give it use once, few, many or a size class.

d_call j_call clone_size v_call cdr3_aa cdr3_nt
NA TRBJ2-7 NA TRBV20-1 CSARGPPPRWHMAYEQYF TGCAGTGCTAGAGGTCCGCCCCCCCGGTGGCATATGGCCTACGAGCAGTACTTC
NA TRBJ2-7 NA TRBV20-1 CSARAPRTVYEQYF TGCAGTGCTAGGGCGCCCAGGACGGTCTACGAGCAGTACTTC
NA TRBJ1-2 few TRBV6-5 CASSYMLTWGNGYTF TGTGCCAGCAGTTACATGTTAACATGGGGAAATGGCTACACCTTC
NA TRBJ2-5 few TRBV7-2 CASSFRGGQETQYF TGTGCCAGCAGCTTTAGGGGGGGTCAAGAGACCCAGTACTTC
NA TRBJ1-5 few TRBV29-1 CSVDGPEGQPQHF TGCAGCGTTGACGGCCCCGAGGGTCAGCCCCAGCATTTT
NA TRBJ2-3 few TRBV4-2 CASSQEEHPDFTDTQYF TGTGCCAGCAGCCAAGAAGAGCATCCCGACTTCACAGATACGCAGTATTTT
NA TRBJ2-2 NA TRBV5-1 CASSLGRVGELFF TGCGCCAGCAGCTTGGGCAGGGTCGGGGAGCTGTTTTTT
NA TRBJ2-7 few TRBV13 CASSPKGRATYEQYF TGTGCCAGCAGCCCTAAGGGCAGGGCTACCTACGAGCAGTACTTC
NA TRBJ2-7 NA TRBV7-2 CASSHPVGEQYF TGTGCCAGCAGCCATCCAGTCGGCGAGCAGTACTTC
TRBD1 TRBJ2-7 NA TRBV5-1 CASSIETGDYEQYF TGCGCCAGCAGCATCGAGACAGGGGACTACGAGCAGTACTTC
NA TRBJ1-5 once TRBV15 CATNRGYSNQPQHF TGTGCCACCAATCGGGGTTATAGCAATCAGCCCCAGCATTTT
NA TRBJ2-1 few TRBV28 CASSLSRGLYNEQFF TGTGCCAGCAGTTTAAGCAGGGGCCTCTACAATGAGCAGTTCTTC
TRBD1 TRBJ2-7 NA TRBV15 CATGQGGYEQYF TGTGCCACCGGACAGGGGGGCTACGAGCAGTACTTC
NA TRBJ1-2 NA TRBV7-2 CASSLMADYGDGYTF TGTGCCAGCAGCTTAATGGCCGACTATGGAGACGGCTACACCTTC
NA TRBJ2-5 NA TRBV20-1 CSADSRDNQETQYF TGCAGTGCTGACTCCCGGGACAACCAAGAGACCCAGTACTTC
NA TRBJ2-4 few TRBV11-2 CASSFFARDDLGDIQYF TGTGCCAGCAGCTTCTTTGCGAGGGACGACTTGGGGGACATTCAGTACTTC